This T cell receptor beta chain was identified in a study of blood T cell repertoires in COVID-19. Turning to the study itself: Collection of acute and convalescent COVID-19 samples took place in the United States, Italy and Spain. From T cells, B-cell-depleted T cells, or PBMCs came the material, which was cDNA or gDNA.

CDR1 is MGHRA, CDR2 YSYEKL, per germline. Losses at the gene ends were 3 bases for V and 4 bases for J; bases not matched to a gene: 5. CDR3 size: 14 residues. Authors' analysis steps: For nucleated cells, counts were estimated from reference gene primer amplification. The assay was immunoSEQ multiplex PCR, and TCRdb's table has in-frame clones only and misses some. Clonal size and the V and J genes are those of that table, whereas D and trimming came from the DNA. The table lists roughly 65,000 clones, 86% of them singletons. This chain uses TRBV4-1 with TRBJ1-1; 7 nucleotides align to TRBD1. The sequence was obtained from a man aged 50 or older with acute or convalescent COVID-19. Sequenced input: peripheral blood. The CDR3 sequence is CASSQVQGSTEAFF. The CDR3, as DNA: TGCGCCAGCAGCCAGGTACAGGGGAGCACTGAAGCTTTCTTT.